These 8 T cell receptor beta chains originate from one sample sequenced in a study of cytomegalovirus exposure and HLA in healthy donors. The PCR employed 60 Vbeta primers together with 13 Jbeta primers. The assay was immunoSEQ multiplex PCR, and TCRdb's table has in-frame clones only and misses some. The table shows approximately 83,000 clones, with 80% occurring only once. Input material: PBMCs. The receptors stem from a man aged 18 to 30 in good health and CMV-seronegative.

The sample holds a few counts of this clone. The chain recombines TRBV6-5 with TRBJ2-5, with 10 bases lining up with TRBD2. The J call could be wrong; TRBJ2-7 is a better fit for the DNA end. The germline CDR1 and CDR2 sequences are MNHEY and SVGAGI. The CDR3 extends over 16 amino acids. The CDR3 DNA reads TGTGCCAGCAGTTTACTGGGCCAGCGGGGGGGTGACGAGCAGTACTTC. It codes for CASSLLGQRGGDEQYF.

The rearrangement joins TRBV6-6 to TRBJ1-1, with D perhaps matching TRBD1 (6 bases). The CDR3 consists of 13 residues. Germline values: CDR1 MNHNY, CDR2 SVGAGI (reference sequence). The CDR3, as DNA: TGTGCAGGCACGTCACAGGGGAACACTGAAGCTTTCTTT. Its protein is CAGTSQGNTEAFF.

The chain recombines TRBV4-2 with TRBJ1-6, with D maybe TRBD1 (5 bases). Per the germline V gene, CDR1 is LGHNA and CDR2 is YNFKEQ. The CDR3 runs 16 residues. Trimming shortened V by 0 bases and J by 6 bases, and 12 bases separated the two germline ends. CDR3 sequence: CASSQDRGIGNSPLHF. The CDR3 DNA reads as TGTGCCAGCAGCCAAGATCGGGGGATCGGTAATTCACCCCTCCACTTT.

The genes are TRBV4-1 and TRBJ2-1, with 8 nucleotides matching TRBD2. V was clipped by 3 bases and J by 7 bases; unmatched bases: 11. Germline lookup yields CDR1 MGHRA and CDR2 YSYEKL. This CDR3 contains 16 residues. For the CDR3, the DNA is TGCGCCAGCAGCCAGGGCCGGGGGGGGAAGAGGAATGAGCAGTTCTTC. It yields the protein CASSQGRGGKRNEQFF.

The chain employs TRBV23-1 and TRBJ1-2; D remains unclear. TRBV23-1 is noted as an ORF with a role that remains uncertain. The CDR3 contains 15 residues. Trimming stripped 3 bases from V and 7 bases from J, with 18 bases between. The CDR3 sequence: CASSQVTGIFSGYTF. In DNA, the CDR3 is TGCGCCAGCAGTCAGGTCACGGGTATTTTTTCTGGCTACACCTTC.

The chain recombines TRBV4-1 with TRBJ2-5; D may be TRBD2 (5 bases). Germline lookup yields CDR1 MGHRA and CDR2 YSYEKL. V was pared by 4 bases and J by 2 bases, with 11 bases between. This CDR3 is 14 amino acids long. CDR3 bases: TGCGCCAGCAGCCGACTACTACCACAAGAGACCCAGTACTTC. This sequence encodes CASSRLLPQETQYF.

The table lists this clone with a count of one. The chain has TRBV5-1 and TRBJ1-2; 7 bases map to TRBD1. The germline CDR1 and CDR2 sequences are SGHRS and YFSETQ. V shed 2 bases and J 8 bases; nucleotides not matched to a gene: 15. This CDR3 has 16 amino acids. The CDR3 is CASSFFEGAKGGGYTF. The CDR3 bases are TGCGCCAGCAGCTTTTTTGAGGGGGCAAAAGGAGGGGGCTACACCTTC.

In nucleotides, the CDR3 is TGTGCCAGCAGTTACATGGGGGGAGGGCAGCCCCAGCATTTT. Translation gives CASSYMGGGQPQHF. The J gene is TRBJ1-5, the V gene TRBV6-5, with D tentatively TRBD1 (5 bases). Germline V gene lookup returns CDR1 MNHEY and CDR2 SVGAGI. The length of the CDR3 is 14 residues. V lost 2 bases and J lost 7, with 12 bases in between.